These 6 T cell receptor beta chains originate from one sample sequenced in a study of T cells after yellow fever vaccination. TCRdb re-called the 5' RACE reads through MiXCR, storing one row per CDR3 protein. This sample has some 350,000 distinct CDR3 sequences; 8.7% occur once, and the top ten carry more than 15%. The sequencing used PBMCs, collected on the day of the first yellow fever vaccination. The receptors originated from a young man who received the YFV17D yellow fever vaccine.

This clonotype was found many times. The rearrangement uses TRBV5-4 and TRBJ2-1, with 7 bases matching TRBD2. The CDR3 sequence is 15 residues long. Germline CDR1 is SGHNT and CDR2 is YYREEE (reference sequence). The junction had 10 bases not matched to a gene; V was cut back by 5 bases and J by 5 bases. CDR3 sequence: CASRRLGRDDNEQFF. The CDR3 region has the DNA TGTGCCAGCAGGAGACTAGGGAGGGACGACAATGAGCAGTTCTTC.

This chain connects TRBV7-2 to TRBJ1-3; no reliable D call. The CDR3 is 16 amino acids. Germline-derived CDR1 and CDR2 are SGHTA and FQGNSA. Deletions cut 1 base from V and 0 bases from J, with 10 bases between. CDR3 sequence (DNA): TGTGCCAGCAGCTTAGTCGGCACATCCTCTGGAAACACCATATATTTT. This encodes CASSLVGTSSGNTIYF.

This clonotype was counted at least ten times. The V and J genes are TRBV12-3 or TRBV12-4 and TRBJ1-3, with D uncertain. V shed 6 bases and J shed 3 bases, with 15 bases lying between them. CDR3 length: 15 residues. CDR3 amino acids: CASRMVGLSGNTIYF. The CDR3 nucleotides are TGTGCCAGCAGGATGGTAGGACTGAGTGGAAACACCATATATTTT.

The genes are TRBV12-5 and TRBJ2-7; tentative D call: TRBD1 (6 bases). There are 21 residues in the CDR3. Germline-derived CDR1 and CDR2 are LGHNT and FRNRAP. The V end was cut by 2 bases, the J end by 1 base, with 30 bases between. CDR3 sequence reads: CASGLLPTLTGTPGPSYEQYF. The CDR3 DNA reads TGTGCTAGTGGTTTGTTACCCACCTTGACAGGAACACCGGGTCCTTCCTACGAGCAGTACTTC.

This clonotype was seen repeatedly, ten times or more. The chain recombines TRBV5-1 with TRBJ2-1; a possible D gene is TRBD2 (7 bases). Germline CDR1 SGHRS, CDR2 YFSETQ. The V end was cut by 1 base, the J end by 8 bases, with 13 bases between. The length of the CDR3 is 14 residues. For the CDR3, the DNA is TGCGCCAGCAGCTTGTATGGGGGGGCCGATGAGCAGTTCTTC. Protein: CASSLYGGADEQFF.

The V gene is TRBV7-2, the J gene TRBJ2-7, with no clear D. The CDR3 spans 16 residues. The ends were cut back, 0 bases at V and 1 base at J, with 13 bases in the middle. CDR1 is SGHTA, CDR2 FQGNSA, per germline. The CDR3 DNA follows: TGTGCCAGCAGCTTAGCGCCGAGGCCCACTTCCTACGAGCAGTACTTC. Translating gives CASSLAPRPTSYEQYF.